A single sample gave rise to the 27 T cell receptor beta chains below, sequenced in a study of cytomegalovirus exposure and HLA in healthy donors. Clones were read by immunoSEQ multiplex PCR, and TCRdb kept only the in-frame ones, dropping some. The sample lists roughly 150,000 clones, approximately 86% occurring once. The sample was PBMCs. The receptors stem from a man between 18 and 29 years old in good health and CMV-seropositive.

The chain links TRBV15 to TRBJ2-7; 10 bases match TRBD1. Per the germline V gene, CDR1 is LNHNV and CDR2 is YYDKDF (reference sequence). V was pared by 1 base and J by 3 bases, with 12 bases of the junction left unmatched. The CDR3 consists of 18 residues. The CDR3 DNA sequence: TGTGCCACCAGCAGAGGACAGGGGGCGTCATTTGGTAACTACGAGCAGTACTTC. This codes for CATSRGQGASFGNYEQYF. Complete variable domain (other parts from reference TRBV15 and TRBJ2-7): DAMVIQNPRYQVTQFGKPVTLSCSQTLNHNVMYWYQQKSSQAPKLLFHYYDKDFNNEADTPDNFQSRRPNTSFCFLDIRSPGLGDTAMYLCATSRGQGASFGNYEQYFGPGTRLTVT.

The V gene is TRBV4-1, the J gene TRBJ2-7; 7 bases align to TRBD2. The V and J ends lost 1 base and 2 bases, in that order; junction bases with no gene match: 8. Germline-derived CDR1 and CDR2 are MGHRA and YSYEKL. There are 16 residues in the CDR3. For the CDR3, the DNA is TGCGCCAGCAGCCAAGGCTTTGGGCGGGGGACCTACGAGCAGTACTTC. It encodes CASSQGFGRGTYEQYF.

In DNA form, the CDR3 reads TGTGCCAGCAGCGATTCCGGGACTAACTATGGCTACACCTTC. Protein sequence: CASSDSGTNYGYTF. This chain uses TRBV27 with TRBJ1-2; D is undetermined. This CDR3 is built from 14 residues. Germline V gives CDR1 MNHEY, CDR2 SMNVEV (reference sequence). V was clipped by 6 bases and J by 0 bases, with 11 bases between them.

This clone appeared once. V is TRBV5-1 and J is TRBJ2-5; 10 bases line up with TRBD1. Germline CDR1 is SGHRS and CDR2 is YFSETQ. J was trimmed by 3 bases and V by 4 bases; bases with no gene match: 6. There are 15 residues in the CDR3. This CDR3 is CASSRGQGEEETQYF. The CDR3 DNA follows: TGCGCCAGCAGCAGAGGACAGGGGGAGGAAGAGACCCAGTACTTC.

The chain has TRBV27 and TRBJ2-3, with D perhaps matching TRBD2 (6 bases). V lost 5 bases, J lost 2 bases, and 20 bases lay in between. Germline-derived CDR1 and CDR2 are MNHEY and SMNVEV (reference sequence). The CDR3 runs to 17 residues. The CDR3 nucleotides read TGTGCCAGCAGTCCCCCGTGGAGCGCGGGAATCACAGATACGCAGTATTTT. It specifies CASSPPWSAGITDTQYF.

The chain carries TRBV4-1 and TRBJ1-2; TRBD1 matches 7 bases. Germline CDR1 is MGHRA and CDR2 is YSYEKL. The CDR3 totals 15 residues. The junction had 12 bases not matched to a gene; V was cut back by 6 bases and J by 5 bases. Here the CDR3 reads CASRQTGVLGYGYTF. For the CDR3, the DNA is TGCGCCAGCAGACAAACAGGGGTTCTAGGTTATGGCTACACCTTC.

J is TRBJ1-1 and V is TRBV19, with a weak D call TRBD1 (6 bases). CDR3 length equals 14 residues. In germline, CDR1 is LNHDA, CDR2 SQIVND (reference sequence). V gave up 7 bases and J gave up 1 base, with 13 bases separating them. The CDR3 nucleotides are TGTGCCAGTACTAGAATAGGGGGGAACACTGAAGCTTTCTTT. Protein product: CASTRIGGNTEAFF.

The V and J genes are TRBV6-5 and TRBJ2-7; possibly TRBD2 for D (7 bases). Trimming took 4 bases from V and 0 from J, leaving 10 bases between them. Per germline, CDR1 MNHEY and CDR2 SVGAGI. CDR3 length: 14 residues. CDR3 in DNA: TGTGCCAGCAGTTTGCGGGGGCCCTCCTACGAGCAGTACTTC. It is translated as CASSLRGPSYEQYF.

This chain joins TRBV2 and TRBJ2-1, with TRBD1 identical over 9 bases. Looked up from germline, CDR1 is SNHLY and CDR2 is FYNNEI. The CDR3 covers 16 residues. V shed 5 bases, J shed 5 bases, and the junction held 10 bases outside the gene matches. The CDR3 coding sequence is TGTGCCAGCAGTCAAAGTAGGGACAGGGCTGACAATGAGCAGTTCTTC. It codes for CASSQSRDRADNEQFF.

The rearrangement links TRBV19 to TRBJ2-5, with TRBD2 matching 7 bases. Trimming took 3 bases from V and 5 from J; bases not matched to a gene: 9. The CDR3 loop spans 15 amino acids. In germline, CDR1 is LNHDA, CDR2 SQIVND (reference sequence). CDR3 sequence: CASSMWGEGLETQYF. In DNA, the CDR3 is TGTGCCAGTAGTATGTGGGGGGAGGGCCTTGAGACCCAGTACTTC.

This chain uses TRBV6-1 with TRBJ1-5; D not resolved. Germline V CDR1 and CDR2: MNHNS, SASEGT. Trimming took off 2 bases at V and 5 bases at J, with 16 bases between the two ends. The CDR3 sequence is 16 residues long. The CDR3 loop is CASSEPGLRFDQPQHF. DNA for the CDR3: TGTGCCAGCAGTGAACCCGGGTTAAGGTTCGATCAGCCCCAGCATTTT.

This chain joins TRBV19 and TRBJ2-1; 7 nucleotides agree with TRBD1. V dropped 2 bases and J dropped 5; count of bases not matched to a gene: 3. The CDR3 extends over 14 amino acids. The germline V gene has CDR1 LNHDA and CDR2 SQIVND (reference sequence). This CDR3 is CASSIRGLHNEQFF. As DNA, the CDR3 is TGTGCCAGTAGTATAAGGGGGCTCCACAATGAGCAGTTCTTC.

The chain recombines TRBV11-2 with TRBJ1-5; a possible D gene is TRBD1 (6 bases). V gave up 9 bases and J gave up 4 bases, with 10 bases separating them. Germline V CDR1 and CDR2: SGHAT, FQNNGV. The CDR3 has 12 residues. For the CDR3, the DNA is TGTGCCAGTTCACAGGGAAATCAGCCCCAGCATTTT. Translated, it gives CASSQGNQPQHF. Together with reference TRBV11-2 and TRBJ1-5, the CDR3 gives the full variable domain: EAGVAQSPRYKIIEKRQSVAFWCNPISGHATLYWYQQILGQGPKLLIQFQNNGVVDDSQLPKDRFSAERLKGVDSTLKIQPAKLEDSAVYLCASSQGNQPQHFGDGTRLSIL.

This chain connects TRBV19 to TRBJ2-7; D is ambiguous. Germline loops: CDR1 LNHDA, CDR2 SQIVND (reference sequence). The CDR3 loop spans 14 amino acids. V was trimmed by 1 base and J by 2 bases, leaving 9 bases between them. CDR3 sequence: CASSIVPEAYEQYF. CDR3 in DNA: TGTGCCAGTAGTATAGTCCCAGAGGCCTACGAGCAGTACTTC.

This sequence joins TRBV27 and TRBJ2-1, with 8 positions matching TRBD2. Germline V gene lookup returns CDR1 MNHEY and CDR2 SMNVEV (reference sequence). Unmatched junction bases numbered 11, after V lost 6 bases and J lost 7 bases. There are 15 residues in the CDR3. The chain's CDR3 is CASSPRRGGGNEQFF. Here the CDR3 DNA reads TGTGCCAGCAGCCCGAGACGGGGCGGGGGGAATGAGCAGTTCTTC.

The V call is TRBV29-1, the J call TRBJ2-1, with TRBD1 identical over 9 bases. The CDR3 is 14 amino acids. J was trimmed by 3 bases and V by 6 bases; bases with no gene match: 6. Germline CDR1 SQVTM, CDR2 ANQGSEA. The CDR3 reads CSVGGTGRYNEQFF. The CDR3 nucleotides read TGCAGCGTCGGGGGGACAGGGCGCTACAATGAGCAGTTCTTC.

The chain couples TRBV19 to TRBJ1-2, with D uncertain. Germline V lookup: CDR1 LNHDA, CDR2 SQIVND (reference sequence). The CDR3 is 10 residues long. V lost 6 bases and J 8 bases, leaving 7 bases between the germline ends. CDR3 loop: CASSGVGYTF. The CDR3 DNA sequence: TGTGCCAGTAGCGGAGTAGGCTACACCTTC.

The CDR3 DNA is TGTGCCAGCAGGGGGACTAGCCGACTCTACAATGAGCAGTTCTTC. It is translated as CASRGTSRLYNEQFF. The V call is TRBV6-1, the J call TRBJ2-1; TRBD2 agrees at 9 bases. This CDR3 comprises 15 residues. V lost 6 bases and J lost 3; bases outside the gene matches: 6. Germline V lookup: CDR1 MNHNS, CDR2 SASEGT.

The chain has TRBV10-1 and TRBJ2-6, with 12 positions matching TRBD1. The CDR3 is 19 residues long. Germline values: CDR1 WNHNN, CDR2 SYGVQD (reference sequence). Trimming took 5 bases from V and 4 from J; bases not matched to a gene: 12. CDR3 amino acids: CASSSSPGQGAAGANVLTF. CDR3 sequence (DNA): TGCGCCAGCAGTTCCTCTCCGGGACAGGGGGCAGCAGGGGCCAACGTCCTGACTTTC.

Comment on this clone: Mismatch with germline at one junction end may stem from a read error. Other nucleotide sequences in the sample specify the same CDR3. V gene TRBV30 combines with J gene TRBJ1-2; tentatively, D is TRBD1 (6 bases). The CDR3 runs to 15 residues. The germline CDR1 and CDR2 sequences are GTSNPN and SVGIG (reference sequence). This CDR3 is CAWSVLRGARYGYTF. The CDR3 DNA is TGTGCCTGGAGTGTACTTCGGGGGGCACGCTATGGCTACACTTTC.

The chain combines TRBV9 with TRBJ1-1; D call uncertain. CDR3 length: 14 residues. Germline V lookup: CDR1 SGDLS, CDR2 YYNGEE. Between the trimmed V and J ends, which lost 6 bases and 5 bases, there was a span of 17 bases. CDR3 sequence: CASTQIEGWTEAFF. The CDR3 coding sequence is TGTGCCAGCACCCAAATCGAGGGATGGACTGAAGCTTTCTTT.

The chain combines TRBV11-2 with TRBJ2-7, with D maybe TRBD2 (6 bases). The CDR3 is 15 residues long. From germline, CDR1 is SGHAT and CDR2 FQNNGV. Deletions cut 1 base from V and 7 bases from J, with 17 bases between. CDR3 bases: TGTGCCAGCAGCTTAGCTGGAGGGCCCTACGGAGAGCAGTACTTC. Its protein is CASSLAGGPYGEQYF.

This chain uses TRBV4-2 with TRBJ1-2, with D unresolved. V was trimmed by 0 bases and J by 1 base, leaving 12 bases between them. Germline assignment: CDR1 LGHNA and CDR2 YNFKEQ. The CDR3 covers 16 residues. The CDR3 reads CASSQDSHRFNYGYTF. In nucleotides, the CDR3 is TGTGCCAGCAGCCAAGATTCCCACAGATTTAACTATGGCTACACCTTC.

The chain has TRBV20-1 and TRBJ2-5; the D is unclear. The CDR3 length is 11 residues. CDR1 is DFQATT and CDR2 is SNEGSKA in the germline V gene (reference sequence). CDR3 sequence (DNA): TGCAGCGCCCGGCGGCAAGAGACCCAGTACTTC. Its protein product is CSARRQETQYF.

The table lists this clone with a count of one. The chain joins TRBV6-4 to TRBJ2-1; TRBD2 aligns across 12 bases. Germline values: CDR1 MRHNA, CDR2 SNTAGT. The V segment lost 5 bases and the J segment 10 bases; nucleotides outside the gene matches: 9. The CDR3 runs 15 residues. The CDR3 DNA follows: TGTGCCAGCAGTACCCTGGGACTAGCGGGCCTAGAGCAGTTCTTC. Translated, it gives CASSTLGLAGLEQFF.

This chain connects TRBV27 to TRBJ2-3, with D unresolved. The CDR3 has 13 amino acids. Germline assignment: CDR1 MNHEY and CDR2 SMNVEV (reference sequence). The V gene lost 4 bases and the J gene lost 7 bases, with 12 bases spanning the gap. The CDR3, as DNA: TGTGCCAGCAGTTCAGAGGCCCGAAATACGCAGTATTTT. Translated, it gives CASSSEARNTQYF.

This clone turned up a few times. The chain combines TRBV4-2 with TRBJ2-1, with 16 bases fitting TRBD2. Germline V lookup: CDR1 LGHNA, CDR2 YNFKEQ. The J segment lost 8 bases and the V segment lost 2 bases, leaving 18 bases of the junction unmatched. The CDR3 is made up of 21 amino acids. CDR3: CASSQSGRGGLAGGFRDEQFF. For the CDR3, the DNA is TGTGCCAGCAGCCAATCCGGCAGGGGGGGACTAGCGGGAGGGTTTCGGGATGAGCAGTTCTTC.